These 22 T cell receptor beta chains share one sample of origin, sequenced in a study of blood T cell repertoires in COVID-19. Clones were sequenced by immunoSEQ multiplex PCR, and TCRdb holds only the in-frame ones, with some missing. The sample consists of about 350,000 clones, approximately 89% of them appearing once. The specimen was peripheral blood. Source of these receptors: a woman aged 60-75 years with COVID-19, enrolled during active disease.

CDR3: CASSQGSADEQYF. CDR3 DNA: TGTGCCAGCAGCCAGGGGTCGGCGGACGAGCAGTACTTC. The chain combines TRBV7-6 with TRBJ2-7; TRBD1 is a possible D gene (6 bases). The CDR3 has 13 residues. The germline V and J ends were trimmed by 5 bases and 5 bases, with 13 bases remaining between them. The germline V gene has CDR1 SGHVS and CDR2 FNYEAQ.

V and J are TRBV7-6 and TRBJ2-7; the D gene is possibly TRBD1 (5 bases). The germline V gene encodes CDR1 SGHVS and CDR2 FNYEAQ. The CDR3 extends over 15 amino acids. V gave up 1 base and J gave up 0 bases, with 10 bases separating them. The CDR3 nucleotides read TGTGCCAGCAGCTTAGGACAAACAGGCTCCTACGAGCAGTACTTC. Translated, it gives CASSLGQTGSYEQYF. Using reference TRBV7-6 and TRBJ2-7 for the parts outside the CDR3, the full variable domain is GAGVSQSPRYKVTKRGQDVALRCDPISGHVSLYWYRQALGQGPEFLTYFNYEAQQDKSGLPNDRFSAERPEGSISTLTIQRTEQRDSAMYRCASSLGQTGSYEQYFGPGTRLTVT.

V gene TRBV6-6 combines with J gene TRBJ1-1; no clear D gene. The CDR3 runs 13 residues. Per the germline V gene, CDR1 is MNHNY and CDR2 is SVGAGI (reference sequence). Trimming removed 6 bases at V and 1 base at J, with 9 bases between. For the CDR3, the DNA is TGTGCCAGCAGGGAGGCCTGGAACACTGAAGCTTTCTTT. Its translation is CASREAWNTEAFF.

V is TRBV5-1 and J is TRBJ1-1, with D maybe TRBD1 (5 bases). The germline CDR1 and CDR2 sequences are SGHRS and YFSETQ. Trimming cost V 4 bases and J 10 bases, with 11 bases left between them. CDR3 length: 11 amino acids. CDR3 sequence (DNA): TGCGCCAGCAGCCGGGACTCAGGAGCTTTCTTT. The encoded protein is CASSRDSGAFF.

The V and J genes are TRBV29-1 and TRBJ1-1, with D possibly matching TRBD1 (6 bases). The ends were cut back, 5 bases at V and 5 bases at J, with 21 bases in the middle. The CDR3 spans 15 residues. The germline V gene encodes CDR1 SQVTM and CDR2 ANQGSEA. The CDR3 spells CSVILEGGGWTEAFF. Written as DNA, the CDR3 is TGCAGCGTTATTTTGGAAGGGGGAGGGTGGACTGAAGCTTTCTTT.

CDR3 nucleotide sequence: TGCAGCGTTGCCAAACCCTGGGACAGGGCCACAGATACGCAGTATTTT. Protein sequence: CSVAKPWDRATDTQYF. The V gene is TRBV29-1, the J gene TRBJ2-3; 9 nucleotides agree with TRBD1. The germline V gene encodes CDR1 SQVTM and CDR2 ANQGSEA. This CDR3 region has 16 residues. J was trimmed by 2 bases and V by 4 bases; bases with no gene match: 10.

The chain has TRBV7-2 and TRBJ2-7, with TRBD2 identical over 8 bases. CDR1 SGHTA and CDR2 FQGNSA come from the germline V gene. After removal of 1 base from V and 2 bases from J, the junction contained 4 bases not matched to a gene. This CDR3 is built from 15 residues. CDR3 sequence reads: CASSLVAGGTYEQYF. The CDR3 bases are TGTGCCAGCAGCTTAGTGGCGGGGGGTACCTACGAGCAGTACTTC.

The V gene is TRBV5-1, the J gene TRBJ1-4; no reliable D call. Germline CDR1 and CDR2: SGHRS and YFSETQ. V shed 4 bases and J shed 4 bases, with 11 bases lying between them. This CDR3 has 14 residues. The CDR3 sequence: CASSERWGNEKLFF. The DNA for the CDR3 is TGCGCCAGCAGCGAGCGGTGGGGTAATGAAAAACTGTTTTTT.

The chain is built from TRBV1 and TRBJ1-1. TRBV1 has pseudogene status. This CDR3 comprises 12 residues. CDR3 residues: CTSSQETTEAFF. The CDR3 DNA reads as TGCACCAGCAGCCAAGAGACTACCGAAGCTTTCTTT.

This chain joins TRBV10-1 and TRBJ2-1; TRBD1 agrees at 7 bases. The CDR3 consists of 16 residues. V trimming: 0 bases; J trimming: 2 bases; junction bases outside the gene matches: 4. Germline V gene lookup returns CDR1 WNHNN and CDR2 SYGVQD (reference sequence). CDR3 sequence reads: CASSESTGRTYNEQFF. CDR3 sequence (DNA): TGCGCCAGCAGTGAGTCGACAGGGCGGACCTACAATGAGCAGTTCTTC.

The chain has TRBV11-2 and TRBJ1-3, with D unresolved. Trimming shortened V by 2 bases and J by 0 bases, and 5 bases separated the two germline ends. Germline V lookup: CDR1 SGHAT, CDR2 FQNNGV. The CDR3 extends over 14 amino acids. This chain's CDR3 is CASSLLYSGNTIYF. The DNA for the CDR3 is TGTGCCAGCAGCTTACTGTACTCTGGAAACACCATATATTTT.

This chain connects TRBV5-1 to TRBJ2-7, with TRBD2 identical over 10 bases. Germline V CDR1 and CDR2: SGHRS, YFSETQ. The CDR3 is 15 amino acids. Trimming took 4 bases from V and 3 from J; bases not matched to a gene: 7. In DNA, the CDR3 is TGCGCCAGCAGCCCCGCTAGCGGGGGTTACTACGAGCAGTACTTC. Amino acid sequence: CASSPASGGYYEQYF.

The chain carries TRBV9 and TRBJ2-2; 10 bases are a match to TRBD2. This CDR3 spans 18 amino acids. CDR1 SGDLS and CDR2 YYNGEE come from the germline V gene. Germline trimming cut 0 bases from V and 4 bases from J; bases unmatched to any gene: 9. The DNA of the CDR3 is TGTGCCAGCAGCGTAGATATTAGCGGGGGGCCCAGCACCGGGGAGCTGTTTTTT. Translated: CASSVDISGGPSTGELFF. The whole variable domain, filled in from reference TRBV9 and TRBJ2-2, reads DSGVTQTPKHLITATGQRVTLRCSPRSGDLSVYWYQQSLDQGLQFLIQYYNGEERAKGNILERFSAQQFPDLHSELNLSSLELGDSALYFCASSVDISGGPSTGELFFGEGSRLTVL.

This clone was observed once. This chain connects TRBV20-1 to TRBJ1-4, with a weak D call TRBD1 (5 bases). Trimming cost V 3 bases and J 8 bases, with 19 bases left between them. This CDR3 is 15 amino acids long. CDR1 and CDR2 (germline): DFQATT, SNEGSKA (reference sequence). The CDR3 loop is CSASRPGKGSEKLFF. The CDR3 coding sequence is TGCAGTGCTAGTCGACCCGGAAAGGGGTCGGAAAAACTGTTTTTT.

The rearrangement links TRBV4-1 to TRBJ2-1; 9 bases map to TRBD1. Germline CDR1 is MGHRA and CDR2 is YSYEKL. Trimming cost V 2 bases and J 9 bases; bases outside gene matches: 8. The CDR3 is 15 residues long. CDR3 residues: CASSQPSRTGVEQFF. CDR3 nucleotides: TGCGCCAGCAGCCAACCCTCTAGGACAGGGGTTGAGCAGTTCTTC.

V gene TRBV2 combines with J gene TRBJ2-2; 9 bases agree with TRBD2. Trimming took 9 bases from V and 2 from J; bases not matched to a gene: 4. The CDR3 contains 14 residues. Germline CDR1 is SNHLY and CDR2 is FYNNEI. The CDR3 is CASRGGANTGELFF. The CDR3 nucleotides are TGTGCCAGTCGCGGGGGGGCAAACACCGGGGAGCTGTTTTTT. The full variable domain, its missing parts supplied by reference TRBV2 and TRBJ2-2, is EPEVTQTPSHQVTQMGQEVILRCVPISNHLYFYWYRQILGQKVEFLVSFYNNEISEKSEIFDDQFSVERPDGSNFTLKIRSTKLEDSAMYFCASRGGANTGELFFGEGSRLTVL.

The rearrangement links TRBV19 to TRBJ2-5, with TRBD1 as a possible D gene (5 bases). The CDR3 has 14 amino acids. The germline V gene encodes CDR1 LNHDA and CDR2 SQIVND (reference sequence). V was pared by 5 bases and J by 5 bases, with 15 bases between. Here the CDR3 reads CASSVRLAGETQYF. CDR3 nucleotide sequence: TGTGCCAGTAGTGTCCGATTAGCAGGGGAGACCCAGTACTTC. The entire variable domain, with the rest obtained from reference TRBV19 and TRBJ2-5, is as follows: DGGITQSPKYLFRKEGQNVTLSCEQNLNHDAMYWYRQDPGQGLRLIYYSQIVNDFQKGDIAEGYSVSREKKESFPLTVTSAQKNPTAFYLCASSVRLAGETQYFGPGTRLLVL.

The chain joins TRBV7-8 to TRBJ1-3; possible D gene TRBD1, 5 bases. V lost 5 bases to trimming and J lost 0 bases, with 17 bases between them. The CDR3 consists of 17 residues. In germline, CDR1 is SGHVS, CDR2 FQNEAQ. CDR3 loop: CASSPFASGASGNTIYF. CDR3 DNA sequence: TGTGCCAGCAGCCCCTTCGCTAGTGGGGCCTCTGGAAACACCATATATTTT.

V gene TRBV7-9 combines with J gene TRBJ1-2; D is possibly TRBD1 (5 bases). The CDR3 has 14 residues. The germline CDR1 and CDR2 sequences are SEHNR and FQNEAQ (reference sequence). V lost 6 bases, J lost 4 bases, and 15 bases lay in between. The CDR3 loop reads CASRGGILLYGYTF. As DNA, the CDR3 is TGTGCCAGCAGGGGGGGGATCCTCCTCTATGGCTACACCTTC.

V usage is TRBV28 and J usage is TRBJ2-3; 8 bases align to TRBD2. Germline trimming cut 6 bases from V and 5 bases from J; bases unmatched to any gene: 7. From germline, CDR1 is MDHEN and CDR2 SYDVKM. This CDR3 has 14 amino acids. CDR3 in DNA: TGTGCCAGCAGGTCGGGGGGGGCCTTAGATACGCAGTATTTT. This sequence encodes CASRSGGALDTQYF. Variable domain in full (rest from reference TRBV28 and TRBJ2-3): DVKVTQSSRYLVKRTGEKVFLECVQDMDHENMFWYRQDPGLGLRLIYFSYDVKMKEKGDIPEGYSVSREKKERFSLILESASTNQTSMYLCASRSGGALDTQYFGPGTRLTVL.

This chain connects TRBV5-1 to TRBJ1-1; D perhaps matches TRBD1 (6 bases). The V and J ends lost 3 bases and 1 base respectively, with 13 bases between them. The germline CDR1 and CDR2 sequences are SGHRS and YFSETQ. The CDR3 runs to 15 residues. CDR3 DNA: TGCGCCAGCAGCTGGGTGACAGGCTGGAACACTGAAGCTTTCTTT. Encoded protein: CASSWVTGWNTEAFF.

This clone was observed once. The CDR3 is CASRYRSMNTEAFF. The CDR3 nucleotides read TGTGCCAGCAGGTACAGGAGCATGAACACTGAAGCTTTCTTT. The J gene is TRBJ1-1, the V gene TRBV2; D might be TRBD1 (5 bases). Per the germline V gene, CDR1 is SNHLY and CDR2 is FYNNEI. The CDR3 runs to 14 residues. Trimming removed 6 bases from V and 0 bases from J, with 11 bases in between.